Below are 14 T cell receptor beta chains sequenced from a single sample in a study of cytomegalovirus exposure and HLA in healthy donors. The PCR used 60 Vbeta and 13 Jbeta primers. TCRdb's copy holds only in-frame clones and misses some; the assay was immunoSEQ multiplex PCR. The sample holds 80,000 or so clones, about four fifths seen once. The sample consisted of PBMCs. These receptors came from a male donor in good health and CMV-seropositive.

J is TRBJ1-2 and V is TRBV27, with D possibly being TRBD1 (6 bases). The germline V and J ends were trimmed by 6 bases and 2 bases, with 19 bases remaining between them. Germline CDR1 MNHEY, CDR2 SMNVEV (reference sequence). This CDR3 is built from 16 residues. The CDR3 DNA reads TGTGCCAGCAGCTCCACTAGGACAGCCTCCAACTATGGCTACACCTTC. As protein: CASSSTRTASNYGYTF.

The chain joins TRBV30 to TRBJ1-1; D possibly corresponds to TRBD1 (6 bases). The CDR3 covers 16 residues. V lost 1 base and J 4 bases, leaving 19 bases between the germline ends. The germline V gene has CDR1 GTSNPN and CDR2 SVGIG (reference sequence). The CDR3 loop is CAWSGRLLGAPTEAFF. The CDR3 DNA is TGTGCCTGGAGTGGGCGGTTGTTGGGGGCGCCCACTGAAGCTTTCTTT. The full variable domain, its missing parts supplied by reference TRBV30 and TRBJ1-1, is SQTIHQWPATLVQPVGSPLSLECTVEGTSNPNLYWYRQAAGRGLQLLFYSVGIGQISSEVPQNLSASRPQDRQFILSSKKLLLSDSGFYLCAWSGRLLGAPTEAFFGQGTRLTVV.

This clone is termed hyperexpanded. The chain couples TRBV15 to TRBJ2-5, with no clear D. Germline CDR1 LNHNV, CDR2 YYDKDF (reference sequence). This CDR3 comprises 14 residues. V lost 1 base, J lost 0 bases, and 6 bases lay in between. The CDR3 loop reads CATSRVSDQETQYF. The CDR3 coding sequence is TGTGCCACCAGCAGAGTTTCGGACCAAGAGACCCAGTACTTC. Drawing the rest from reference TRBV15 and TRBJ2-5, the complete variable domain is DAMVIQNPRYQVTQFGKPVTLSCSQTLNHNVMYWYQQKSSQAPKLLFHYYDKDFNNEADTPDNFQSRRPNTSFCFLDIRSPGLGDTAMYLCATSRVSDQETQYFGPGTRLLVL.

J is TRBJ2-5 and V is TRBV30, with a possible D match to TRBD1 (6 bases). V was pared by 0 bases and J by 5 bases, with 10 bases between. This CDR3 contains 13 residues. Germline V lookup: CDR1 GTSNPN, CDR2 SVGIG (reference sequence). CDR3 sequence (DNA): TGTGCCTGGAGTGTACAGGGCCCGGAGACCCAGTACTTC. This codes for CAWSVQGPETQYF. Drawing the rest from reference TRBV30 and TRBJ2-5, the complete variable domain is SQTIHQWPATLVQPVGSPLSLECTVEGTSNPNLYWYRQAAGRGLQLLFYSVGIGQISSEVPQNLSASRPQDRQFILSSKKLLLSDSGFYLCAWSVQGPETQYFGPGTRLLVL.

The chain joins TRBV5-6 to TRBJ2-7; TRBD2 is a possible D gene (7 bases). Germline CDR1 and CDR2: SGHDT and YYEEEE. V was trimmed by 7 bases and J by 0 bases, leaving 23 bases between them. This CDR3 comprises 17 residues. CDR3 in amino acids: CASGRSRGAKRSYEQYF. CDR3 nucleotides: TGTGCCAGCGGCCGGTCCCGGGGGGCGAAACGCTCCTACGAGCAGTACTTC. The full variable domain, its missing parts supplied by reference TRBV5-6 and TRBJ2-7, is DAGVTQSPTHLIKTRGQQVTLRCSPKSGHDTVSWYQQALGQGPQFIFQYYEEEERQRGNFPDRFSGHQFPNYSSELNVNALLLGDSALYLCASGRSRGAKRSYEQYFGPGTRLTVT.

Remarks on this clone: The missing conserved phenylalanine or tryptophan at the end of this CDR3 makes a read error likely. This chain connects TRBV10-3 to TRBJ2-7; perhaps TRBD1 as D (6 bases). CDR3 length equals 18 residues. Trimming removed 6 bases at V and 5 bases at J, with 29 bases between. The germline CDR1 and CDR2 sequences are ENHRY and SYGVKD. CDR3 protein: CAIRGVGTSPGLRDEQYL. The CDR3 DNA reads TGTGCCATCAGGGGGGTGGGGACATCACCCGGCCTACGGGACGAGCAGTACCTC.

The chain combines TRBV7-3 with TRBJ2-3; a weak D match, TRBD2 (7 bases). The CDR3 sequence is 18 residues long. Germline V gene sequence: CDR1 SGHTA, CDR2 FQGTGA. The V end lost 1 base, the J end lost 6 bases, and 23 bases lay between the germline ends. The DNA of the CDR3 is TGTGCCAGCAGCTTAAGAGGGGGGGAAGGCGGCACGGGGGATACGCAGTATTTT. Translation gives CASSLRGGEGGTGDTQYF.

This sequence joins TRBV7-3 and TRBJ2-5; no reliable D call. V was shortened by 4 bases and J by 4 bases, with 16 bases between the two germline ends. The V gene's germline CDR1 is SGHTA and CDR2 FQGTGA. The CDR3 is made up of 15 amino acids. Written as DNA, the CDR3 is TGTGCCAGCAGCTCACCCATCAGGTTATTAGAGACCCAGTACTTC. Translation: CASSSPIRLLETQYF.

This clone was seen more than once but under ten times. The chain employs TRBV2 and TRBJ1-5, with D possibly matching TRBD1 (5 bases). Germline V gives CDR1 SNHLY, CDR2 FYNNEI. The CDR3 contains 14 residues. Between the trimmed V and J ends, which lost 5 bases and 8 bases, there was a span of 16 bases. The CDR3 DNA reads TGTGCCAGCAGTATTTATCCGGAAGGGGAGCCCCAGCATTTT. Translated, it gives CASSIYPEGEPQHF.

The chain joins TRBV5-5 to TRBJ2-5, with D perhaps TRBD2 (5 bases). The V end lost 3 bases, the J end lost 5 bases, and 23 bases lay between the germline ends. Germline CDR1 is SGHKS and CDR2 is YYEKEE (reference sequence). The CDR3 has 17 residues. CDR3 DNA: TGTGCCAGCAGCTCCGACTATGCCCGGAGCCCCTACGAGACCCAGTACTTC. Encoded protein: CASSSDYARSPYETQYF.

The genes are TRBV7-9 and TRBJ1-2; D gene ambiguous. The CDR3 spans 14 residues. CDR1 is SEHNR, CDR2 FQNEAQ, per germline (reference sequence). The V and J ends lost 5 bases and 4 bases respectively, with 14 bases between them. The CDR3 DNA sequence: TGTGCCAGCAGCCCTCCTTTGAGTGCCTATGGCTACACCTTC. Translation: CASSPPLSAYGYTF.

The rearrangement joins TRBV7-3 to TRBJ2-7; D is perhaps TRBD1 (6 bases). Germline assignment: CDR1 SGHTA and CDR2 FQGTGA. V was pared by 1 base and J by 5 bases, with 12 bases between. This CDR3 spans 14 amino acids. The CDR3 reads CASSLKSGANEQYF. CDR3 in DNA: TGTGCCAGCAGCTTAAAATCAGGGGCCAACGAGCAGTACTTC.

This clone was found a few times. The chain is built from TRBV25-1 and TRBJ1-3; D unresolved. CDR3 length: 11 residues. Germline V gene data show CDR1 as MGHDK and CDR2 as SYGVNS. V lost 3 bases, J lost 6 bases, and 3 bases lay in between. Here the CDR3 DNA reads TGTGCCAGCAGTGACCTAAACACCATATATTTT. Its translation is CASSDLNTIYF.

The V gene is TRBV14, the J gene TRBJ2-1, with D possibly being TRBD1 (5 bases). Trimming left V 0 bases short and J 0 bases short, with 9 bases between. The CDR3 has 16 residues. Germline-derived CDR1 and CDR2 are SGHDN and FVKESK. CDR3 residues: CASSQDARASYNEQFF. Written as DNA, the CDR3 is TGTGCCAGCAGCCAAGATGCCAGGGCCTCCTACAATGAGCAGTTCTTC. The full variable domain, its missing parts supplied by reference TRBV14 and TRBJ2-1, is EAGVTQFPSHSVIEKGQTVTLRCDPISGHDNLYWYRRVMGKEIKFLLHFVKESKQDESGMPNNRFLAERTGGTYSTLKVQPAELEDSGVYFCASSQDARASYNEQFFGPGTRLTVL.